Many counts were recorded for the clone carrying this T cell receptor (beta chain). Antigen: not known. The CDR3 is 15 amino acids. CDR1 is SGDLS and CDR2 is YYNGEE in the germline V gene. The V end lost 2 bases, the J end lost 4 bases, and 14 bases lay between the germline ends. One entry per CDR3 protein results from TCRdb running MiXCR on the RT-PCR reads. Of 700,000 to 800,000 distinct CDR3 sequences in the sample, around 18% were seen once. This sample was taken from a study of response to subunit inactivated influenza vaccine. Study outcomes and limitations: Each seasonal flu vaccination may recruit only limited new T cells, authors suggested.

The receptor comes from a man aged 45-65 years who received an inactivated influenza vaccine. Sequenced here: PBMCs from blood, sampled more than 4 days after vaccination. This chain uses TRBV9 with TRBJ2-3; tentatively, D is TRBD2 (6 bases). CDR3 in amino acids: CASSVSSTSPDTQYF. The CDR3 bases are TGTGCCAGCAGCGTCAGCTCGACTAGTCCAGATACGCAGTATTTT.